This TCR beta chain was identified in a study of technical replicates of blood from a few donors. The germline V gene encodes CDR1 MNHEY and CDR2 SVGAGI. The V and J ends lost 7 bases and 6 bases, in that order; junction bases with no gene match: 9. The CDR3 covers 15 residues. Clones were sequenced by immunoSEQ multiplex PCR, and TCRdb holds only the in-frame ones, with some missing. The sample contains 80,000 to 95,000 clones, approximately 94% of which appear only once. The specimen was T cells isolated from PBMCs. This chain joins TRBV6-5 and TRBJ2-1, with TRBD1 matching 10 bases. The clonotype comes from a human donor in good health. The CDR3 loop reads CASISGTGVSNEQFF. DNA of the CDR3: TGTGCCAGCATATCCGGGACAGGGGTATCCAATGAGCAGTTCTTC.